This passage covers 26 T cell receptor beta chains from one sample sequenced in a study of blood T cell repertoires in COVID-19. Profiled with immunoSEQ multiplex PCR; TCRdb holds only in-frame clones, not every one. The sample includes around 300,000 clones, approximately 87% of them seen just once. Sequenced material: peripheral blood. The origin of the receptors is a woman between 50 and 59 years old with active or convalescent COVID-19.

The rearrangement links TRBV5-6 to TRBJ2-7; D is ambiguous. The V end lost 4 bases, the J end lost 4 bases, and 9 bases lay between the germline ends. The CDR3 is 12 amino acids. Germline loops: CDR1 SGHDT, CDR2 YYEEEE. CDR3 loop: CASSLSGYEQYF. CDR3 DNA: TGTGCCAGCAGCCTTTCAGGTTACGAGCAGTACTTC.

This sequence joins TRBV18 and TRBJ1-2, with TRBD1 matching over 7 bases. The J segment lost 5 bases and the V segment lost 4 bases, leaving 19 bases of the junction unmatched. The germline gives CDR1 KGHSH, CDR2 LQKENI. The CDR3 spans 18 residues. CDR3 loop: CASSLGADRAAQLYGYTF. The CDR3 DNA sequence: TGTGCCAGCTCACTGGGCGCAGACAGGGCCGCCCAATTATATGGCTACACCTTC.

V is TRBV7-9 and J is TRBJ1-2, with D hard to call. The germline gives CDR1 SEHNR, CDR2 FQNEAQ (reference sequence). The CDR3 is 16 residues long. V was shortened by 5 bases and J by 4 bases, with 20 bases between the two germline ends. The CDR3 DNA reads as TGTGCCAGCAGCCCCCCCATGGAGGGTGATATCTATGGCTACACCTTC. Translation gives CASSPPMEGDIYGYTF.

V and J are TRBV27 and TRBJ1-4; D is uncertain. In germline, CDR1 is MNHEY, CDR2 SMNVEV (reference sequence). This CDR3 is 13 amino acids long. Trimming stripped 2 bases from V and 8 bases from J, with 9 bases between. The CDR3 nucleotides read TGTGCCAGCAGTTTAAATAGGCGGGAAAAACTGTTTTTT. This codes for CASSLNRREKLFF. Drawing the rest from reference TRBV27 and TRBJ1-4, the complete variable domain is EAQVTQNPRYLITVTGKKLTVTCSQNMNHEYMSWYRQDPGLGLRQIYYSMNVEVTDKGDVPEGYKVSRKEKRNFPLILESPSPNQTSLYFCASSLNRREKLFFGSGTQLSVL.

This clone was seen only a few times. The V gene is TRBV29-1, the J gene TRBJ2-1, with D possibly being TRBD1 (6 bases). Germline V gene data show CDR1 as SQVTM and CDR2 as ANQGSEA. This CDR3 is built from 13 residues. Trimming left V 7 bases short and J 8 bases short, with 18 bases between. The CDR3 DNA sequence: TGCAGCGAGATGACAGGCGGCAGGCATGAGCAGTTCTTC. It yields the protein CSEMTGGRHEQFF.

The chain recombines TRBV6-4 with TRBJ2-2; no firm D call. Trimming left V 2 bases short and J 7 bases short, with 8 bases between. The CDR3 extends over 13 amino acids. CDR1 is MRHNA, CDR2 SNTAGT, per germline. This chain's CDR3 is CASSDSLLGELFF. The CDR3 DNA is TGTGCCAGCAGTGACAGCCTCCTCGGGGAGCTGTTTTTT.

The V gene is TRBV27, the J gene TRBJ2-3; perhaps TRBD2 as D (5 bases). CDR3 size: 15 residues. Germline CDR1 and CDR2: MNHEY and SMNVEV (reference sequence). V was trimmed by 8 bases and J by 4 bases, leaving 19 bases between them. CDR3 sequence reads: CASAQRPIPSDTQYF. The DNA of the CDR3 is TGTGCCAGCGCTCAGCGGCCAATACCGTCAGATACGCAGTATTTT.

The chain joins TRBV6-5 to TRBJ1-4; weak D call: TRBD1 (6 bases). Germline CDR1 and CDR2: MNHEY and SVGAGI. Trimming left V 3 bases short and J 8 bases short, with 19 bases between. The CDR3 contains 16 residues. The CDR3 is CASSYMGVQGGEKLFF. CDR3 nucleotides: TGTGCCAGCAGTTATATGGGAGTACAGGGTGGAGAAAAACTGTTTTTT.

The chain has TRBV5-1 and TRBJ2-2, with D perhaps matching TRBD2 (5 bases). Germline CDR1 and CDR2: SGHRS and YFSETQ. CDR3 size: 15 residues. Trimming cost V 4 bases and J 0 bases, with 10 bases left between them. The CDR3 loop is CASSPGGSNTGELFF. CDR3 coding DNA: TGCGCCAGCAGCCCCGGCGGGTCGAACACCGGGGAGCTGTTTTTT.

V gene TRBV10-3 combines with J gene TRBJ2-2, with TRBD1 identical over 8 bases. Trimming removed 2 bases from V and 4 bases from J; junction bases left unmatched: 3. The germline V gene encodes CDR1 ENHRY and CDR2 SYGVKD. CDR3 size: 15 residues. The DNA for the CDR3 is TGTGCCATCAGTGAGACGACAGGGGTCACCGGGGAGCTGTTTTTT. Protein product: CAISETTGVTGELFF.

This chain links TRBV28 with TRBJ1-2, with TRBD1 as a possible D gene (5 bases). Germline V gene data show CDR1 as MDHEN and CDR2 as SYDVKM. Trimming took off 7 bases at V and 4 bases at J, with 19 bases between the two ends. CDR3 size: 15 residues. The CDR3 region is CASTPGGIGGYGYTF. CDR3 nucleotide sequence: TGTGCCAGCACCCCCGGGGGGATTGGGGGCTATGGCTACACCTTC.

The chain has TRBV9 and TRBJ2-3; 7 bases fit TRBD2. V shed 2 bases, J shed 4 bases, and the junction held 4 bases outside the gene matches. Germline V gene sequence: CDR1 SGDLS, CDR2 YYNGEE. The CDR3 has 14 residues. The chain's CDR3 is CASSVAGAPDTQYF. CDR3 nucleotides: TGTGCCAGCAGCGTGGCGGGAGCCCCAGATACGCAGTATTTT. The variable domain in full, with the rest retrieved from reference TRBV9 and TRBJ2-3, is DSGVTQTPKHLITATGQRVTLRCSPRSGDLSVYWYQQSLDQGLQFLIQYYNGEERAKGNILERFSAQQFPDLHSELNLSSLELGDSALYFCASSVAGAPDTQYFGPGTRLTVL.

The J gene is TRBJ2-1, the V gene TRBV19; TRBD2 agrees at 13 bases. V shed 10 bases and J 6 bases; nucleotides not matched to a gene: 3. In germline, CDR1 is LNHDA, CDR2 SQIVND (reference sequence). The CDR3 is 13 residues long. CDR3 bases: TGTGCCACCCGGACTAGCGGGAGCAATGAGCAGTTCTTC. The encoded protein is CATRTSGSNEQFF.

This rearrangement joins TRBV30 to TRBJ1-4, with D tentatively TRBD1 (6 bases). The length of the CDR3 is 14 residues. Germline values: CDR1 GTSNPN, CDR2 SVGIG (reference sequence). V lost 1 base and J lost 4, with 10 bases in between. The CDR3 sequence: CAWSEGGYNEKLFF. As DNA, the CDR3 is TGTGCCTGGAGTGAGGGGGGGTATAATGAAAAACTGTTTTTT.

The V and J genes are TRBV28 and TRBJ1-2, with 8 nucleotides matching TRBD1. V trimming: 6 bases; J trimming: 2 bases; junction bases outside the gene matches: 8. This CDR3 is built from 15 residues. Germline V lookup: CDR1 MDHEN, CDR2 SYDVKM. CDR3 bases: TGTGCCAGCAGCACCCGTAACAGGGGGAACTATGGCTACACCTTC. Protein: CASSTRNRGNYGYTF.

The CDR3 DNA follows: TGTGCCAGCTCAGGACAGGGGGCGTTTGACTATGGCTACACCTTC. Protein sequence: CASSGQGAFDYGYTF. The chain recombines TRBV18 with TRBJ1-2; 11 nucleotides agree with TRBD1. With V trimmed by 5 bases and J by 3 bases, 5 bases remained unmatched. Germline CDR1 and CDR2: KGHSH and LQKENI. The CDR3 consists of 15 residues.

The rearrangement links TRBV5-5 to TRBJ2-7; TRBD2 might be the D (5 bases). Germline CDR1 SGHKS, CDR2 YYEKEE (reference sequence). Trimming removed 1 base at V and 0 bases at J, with 11 bases between. The length of the CDR3 is 15 residues. In DNA form, the CDR3 reads TGTGCCAGCAGCTTGACTAGGGTTCTCTCCTACGAGCAGTACTTC. Amino acid sequence: CASSLTRVLSYEQYF.

V and J are TRBV19 and TRBJ2-1, with 8 bases that match TRBD2. After removal of 3 bases from V and 0 bases from J, the junction contained 7 bases not matched to a gene. The CDR3 runs to 17 residues. Germline lookup yields CDR1 LNHDA and CDR2 SQIVND (reference sequence). CDR3 loop: CASSISTSARSYNEQFF. The CDR3 nucleotides read TGTGCCAGTAGTATCTCGACTAGCGCGCGCTCCTACAATGAGCAGTTCTTC.

Note on this clone: The sample carries other DNA sequences with the same CDR3. V and J are TRBV5-1 and TRBJ2-2, with 11 bases aligning to TRBD2. This CDR3 contains 15 residues. The junction had 2 bases not matched to a gene; V was cut back by 5 bases and J by 2 bases. Germline V gives CDR1 SGHRS, CDR2 YFSETQ. DNA for the CDR3: TGCGCCAGCAGTGGGACTAGCGGTAACACCGGGGAGCTGTTTTTT. Translated, it gives CASSGTSGNTGELFF.

CDR3 residues: CASSLDEMNTEAFF. CDR3 nucleotide sequence: TGTGCCAGCAGCTTAGATGAGATGAACACTGAAGCTTTCTTT. The rearrangement joins TRBV7-3 to TRBJ1-1; the D is unclear. With 2 bases removed from V and 0 bases from J, the gap between germline ends came to 7 bases. Germline CDR1 is SGHTA and CDR2 is FQGTGA. The CDR3 extends over 14 amino acids.

The chain uses TRBV5-1 and TRBJ1-4; TRBD1 aligns across 9 bases. V shed 6 bases, J shed 5 bases, and the junction held 8 bases outside the gene matches. The germline V gene has CDR1 SGHRS and CDR2 YFSETQ. CDR3 size: 15 residues. The CDR3 coding sequence is TGCGCCAGCACCCAAACAGGGGGCGAAAATGAAAAACTGTTTTTT. Protein product: CASTQTGGENEKLFF.

J is TRBJ2-7 and V is TRBV19, with TRBD1 matching 10 bases. Trimming cost V 6 bases and J 5 bases; bases outside gene matches: 7. The CDR3 totals 14 residues. CDR1 LNHDA and CDR2 SQIVND come from the germline V gene (reference sequence). CDR3 bases: TGTGCCAGTAGACCGGGACAGGGGTACCACGAGCAGTACTTC. Translation: CASRPGQGYHEQYF.

The V and J genes are TRBV27 and TRBJ1-1; 8 bases agree with TRBD1. Trimming took 4 bases from V and 2 from J; bases not matched to a gene: 6. Germline CDR1 is MNHEY and CDR2 is SMNVEV (reference sequence). The CDR3 runs to 15 residues. DNA for the CDR3: TGTGCCAGCAGTTCGAGGACAGGGATAAACACTGAAGCTTTCTTT. Its protein is CASSSRTGINTEAFF.

The V and J genes are TRBV15 and TRBJ1-1, with 11 positions matching TRBD1. Germline trimming cut 5 bases from V and 4 bases from J; bases unmatched to any gene: 15. Germline CDR1 reads LNHNV; CDR2 reads YYDKDF (reference sequence). The CDR3 has 18 amino acids. In DNA, the CDR3 is TGTGCCACCAGCCCTGGTGGACAGGGGGCCTTTATAGCCACTGAAGCTTTCTTT. As protein: CATSPGGQGAFIATEAFF.

This clone was detected once. The chain combines TRBV4-2 with TRBJ1-6; 8 bases are shared with TRBD1. The CDR3 has 17 residues. Germline values: CDR1 LGHNA, CDR2 YNFKEQ. V shed 2 bases, J shed 7 bases, and the junction held 10 bases outside the gene matches. This chain's CDR3 is CASSQTRHTGGNSPLHF. Written as DNA, the CDR3 is TGTGCCAGCAGCCAAACCCGTCATACAGGGGGGAATTCACCCCTCCACTTT.

The rearrangement uses TRBV6-2 or TRBV6-3 and TRBJ2-7; D is unresolved. Trimming shortened V by 2 bases and J by 6 bases, and 11 bases separated the two germline ends. From germline, CDR1 is MNHEY and CDR2 SVGEGT. The length of the CDR3 is 13 residues. The CDR3 sequence is CASSYGGPSEQYF. CDR3 DNA sequence: TGTGCCAGCAGTTACGGCGGCCCCTCCGAGCAGTACTTC.